The T cell receptor beta chain described here comes from a study of CD8+ T cells in alopecia areata. For the study at large: A 6-month off-drug phase came after tofacitinib, which had lasted 6 to 18 months.

Sequencing templates came from extracted RNA that was reverse transcribed into cDNA. Sequenced by immunoSEQ multiplex PCR; TCRdb stores in-frame clones only, minus some. The repertoire holds approximately 210,000 clones, with roughly 60% as singletons. As for treatment: oral pan-JAK inhibitor, 5-10 mg twice daily. CDR3 size: 13 residues. The germline V gene encodes CDR1 SGHRS and CDR2 YFSETQ. V shed 4 bases and J shed 2 bases, with 10 bases lying between them. The source was CD4+ T cells sorted from blood, collected at week 24, from a patient treated with tofacitinib. The source is a human donor with alopecia areata. This chain joins TRBV5-1 and TRBJ2-7; D is ambiguous. The CDR3 nucleotides are TGCGCCAGCAGCCTGGATAAAACCTACGAGCAGTACTTC. Encoded protein: CASSLDKTYEQYF.